This T cell receptor beta chain emerged from a study of neurological immune-mediated disorders. TCRdb processed the 5' RACE reads anew with MiXCR; each CDR3 protein has one entry. The sample holds some 60,000 distinct CDR3 sequences, roughly 10% seen once. Time point given: longitudinal time-point 1 (baseline). V shed 6 bases and J 4 bases; nucleotides not matched to a gene: 7. The CDR3 is 14 residues long. Per germline, CDR1 SNHLY and CDR2 FYNNEI. Study conclusions and caveats: Private repertoires in all groups were suggested by the absence of shared CDR3 amino acid sequences among expanded clones across subjects.

This clonotype was detected ten times or more. Its antigen is as yet unknown. Specimen: PBMCs. The TCR comes from a male donor with HTLV-1-associated myelopathy (HAM/TSP). The rearrangement links TRBV2 to TRBJ1-1, with TRBD1 matching 8 bases. The CDR3 nucleotides are TGTGCCAGCAGGGGGGACGGGACAGGCACTGAAGCTTTCTTT. It specifies CASRGDGTGTEAFF.